This record looks at one T cell receptor beta chain sequence and its context. No antigen is known for it. This CDR3 has 14 residues. The V end was cut by 5 bases, the J end by 8 bases, with 17 bases between. Germline CDR1 SGHTA, CDR2 FQGNSA. This entry comes from a study of cytomegalovirus exposure and HLA in healthy donors. PCR amplification relied on 60 Vbeta primers (plus 13 Jbeta primers). Data came from immunoSEQ multiplex PCR; TCRdb stores just in-frame clones and leaves some out. The sample has roughly 190,000 clones, approximately 79% seen once. Study conclusions and caveats: In a later analysis, TCR beta V- and J-gene trimming was associated with a missense DCLRE1C variant.

The material sequenced was PBMCs. This TCR came from a girl under 18 in good health and CMV-seropositive. The V and J genes are TRBV7-2 and TRBJ2-3, with D unclear. Written as DNA, the CDR3 is TGTGCCAGCAGCCCCCCCAGCCTGCCAGGTACGCAGTATTTT. This encodes CASSPPSLPGTQYF.